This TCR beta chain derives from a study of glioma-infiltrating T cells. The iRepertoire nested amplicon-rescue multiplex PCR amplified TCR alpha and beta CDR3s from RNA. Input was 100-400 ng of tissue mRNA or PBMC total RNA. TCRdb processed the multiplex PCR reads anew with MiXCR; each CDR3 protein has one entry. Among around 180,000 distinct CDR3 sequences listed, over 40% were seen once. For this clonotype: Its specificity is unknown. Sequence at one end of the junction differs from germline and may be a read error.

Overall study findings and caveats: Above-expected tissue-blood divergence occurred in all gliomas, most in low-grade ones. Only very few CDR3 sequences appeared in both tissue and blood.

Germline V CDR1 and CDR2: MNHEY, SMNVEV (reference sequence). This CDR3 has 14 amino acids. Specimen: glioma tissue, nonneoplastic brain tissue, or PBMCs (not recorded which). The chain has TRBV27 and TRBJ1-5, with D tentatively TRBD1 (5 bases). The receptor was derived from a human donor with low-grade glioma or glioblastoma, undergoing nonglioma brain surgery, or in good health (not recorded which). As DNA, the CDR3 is TGTGCAAGCATTTTCACGGGGACGGGTCAGCCCCAGCATTTT. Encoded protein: CASIFTGTGQPQHF.